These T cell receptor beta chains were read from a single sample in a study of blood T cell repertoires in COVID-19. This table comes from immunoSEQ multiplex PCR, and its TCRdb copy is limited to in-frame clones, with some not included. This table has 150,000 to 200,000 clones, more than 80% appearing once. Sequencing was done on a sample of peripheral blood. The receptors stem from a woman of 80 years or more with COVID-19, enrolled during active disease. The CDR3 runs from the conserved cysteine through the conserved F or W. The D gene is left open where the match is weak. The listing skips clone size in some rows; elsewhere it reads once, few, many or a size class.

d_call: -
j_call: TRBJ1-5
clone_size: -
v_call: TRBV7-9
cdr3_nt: TGTGCCAGCAGCTTAGGGACAGATAATCAGCCCCAGCATTTT
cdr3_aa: CASSLGTDNQPQHF

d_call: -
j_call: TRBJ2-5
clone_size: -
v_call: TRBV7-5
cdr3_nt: TGTGTCAGAAGCCACCCTGAAAAGAGGGGGCCGAAAGAGACCCAGTACTTC
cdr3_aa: CVRSHPEKRGPKETQYF

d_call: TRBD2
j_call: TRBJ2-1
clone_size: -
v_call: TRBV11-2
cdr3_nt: TGTGCCAGCAGCTTACTTACGGGGGACTACTACAATGAGCAGTTCTTC
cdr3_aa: CASSLLTGDYYNEQFF

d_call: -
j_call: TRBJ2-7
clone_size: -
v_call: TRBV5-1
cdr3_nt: TGCGCCAGCAGCCCTCCTTTACAGCAATACGAGCAGTACTTC
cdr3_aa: CASSPPLQQYEQYF

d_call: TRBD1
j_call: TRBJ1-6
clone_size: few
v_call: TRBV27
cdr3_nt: TGTGCCAGCAGTGTACGGCCGGGACAGGGGGCCTATAATTCACCCCTCCACTTT
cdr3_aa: CASSVRPGQGAYNSPLHF

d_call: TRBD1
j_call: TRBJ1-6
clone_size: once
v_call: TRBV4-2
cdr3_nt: TGTGCCAGCAGCTCACCGCAGGGGGCCGGTTCACCCCTCCACTTT
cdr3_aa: CASSSPQGAGSPLHF

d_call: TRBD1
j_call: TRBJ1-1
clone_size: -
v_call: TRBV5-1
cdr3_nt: TGCGCCAGCAGCTTGACAGGGGGCACTGAAGCTTTCTTT
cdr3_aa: CASSLTGGTEAFF

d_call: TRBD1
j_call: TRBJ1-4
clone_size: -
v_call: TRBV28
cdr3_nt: TGTGCCAGCAGCCCTGACAGGGACAATGAAAAACTGTTTTTT
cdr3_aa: CASSPDRDNEKLFF

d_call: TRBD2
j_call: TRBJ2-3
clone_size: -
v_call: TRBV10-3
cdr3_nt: TGTGCCATCAGTGAGGGACTAGCCAACACAGATACGCAGTATTTT
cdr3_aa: CAISEGLANTDTQYF

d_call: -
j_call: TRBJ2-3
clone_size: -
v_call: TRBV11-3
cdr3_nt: TGTGCCAGCAGCTTAGATCATCGGGGTAGCACAGATACGCAGTATTTT
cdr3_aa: CASSLDHRGSTDTQYF

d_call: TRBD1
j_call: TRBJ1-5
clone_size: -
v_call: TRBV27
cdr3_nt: TGTGCCAGCCGGACAGGGGGGACCAATCAGCCCCAGCATTTT
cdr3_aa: CASRTGGTNQPQHF

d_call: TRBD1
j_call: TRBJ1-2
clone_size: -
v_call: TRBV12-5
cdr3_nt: TGTGCTAGTGGTTCCGGACAGGCGAATGGCTACACCTTC
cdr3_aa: CASGSGQANGYTF

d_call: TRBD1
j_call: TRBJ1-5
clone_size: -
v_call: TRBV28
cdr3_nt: TGTGCCAGCATTGGGACGGGACAGGGTCAGTGGAAGCCCCAGCATTTT
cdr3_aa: CASIGTGQGQWKPQHF

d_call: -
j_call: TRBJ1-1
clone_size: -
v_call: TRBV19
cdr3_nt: TGTGCCAGTAACCCGCCCGGGGGACCGTATGAAGCTTTCTTT
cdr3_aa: CASNPPGGPYEAFF

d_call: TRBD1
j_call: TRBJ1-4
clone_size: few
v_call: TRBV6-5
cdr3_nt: TGTGCCAGCAGTCCGACAGGGTGGTCTAATGAAAAACTGTTTTTT
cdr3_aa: CASSPTGWSNEKLFF

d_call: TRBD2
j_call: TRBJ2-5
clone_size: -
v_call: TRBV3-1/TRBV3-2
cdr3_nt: TGTGCCAGCAGCCAAATGCTAGCGGGAGATCAGACCCAGTACTTC
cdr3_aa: CASSQMLAGDQTQYF

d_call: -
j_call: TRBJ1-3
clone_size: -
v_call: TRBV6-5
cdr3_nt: TGTGCCAGCAGTTACTCGGGCAGCTACTCTGGAAACACCATATATTTT
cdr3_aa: CASSYSGSYSGNTIYF

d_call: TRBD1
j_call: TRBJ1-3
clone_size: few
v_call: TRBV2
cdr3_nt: TGTGCCAGCAGGGACAGGGTGGCTGGAAACACCATATATTTT
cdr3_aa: CASRDRVAGNTIYF

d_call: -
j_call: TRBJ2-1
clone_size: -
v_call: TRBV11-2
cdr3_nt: TGTGCCAGCAGCTTAAGGGGGGGAATTGCCTACAATGAGCAGTTCTTC
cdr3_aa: CASSLRGGIAYNEQFF

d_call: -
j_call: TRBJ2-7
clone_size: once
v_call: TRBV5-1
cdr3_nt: TGCGCCAGCAGCCTACTTACGGGGGGCTCCCCTTACGAGCAGTACTTC
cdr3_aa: CASSLLTGGSPYEQYF

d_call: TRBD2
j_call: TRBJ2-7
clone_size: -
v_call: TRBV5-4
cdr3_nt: TGTGCCAGCAGCTTGGGCGGGGGGTCCTACGAGCAGTACTTC
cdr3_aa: CASSLGGGSYEQYF

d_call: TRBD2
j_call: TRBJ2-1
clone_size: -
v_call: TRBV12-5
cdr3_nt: TGTGCTAGTGGTTTGGTACGCACGGGGGGGAGGGACAATGAGCAGTTCTTC
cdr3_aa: CASGLVRTGGRDNEQFF

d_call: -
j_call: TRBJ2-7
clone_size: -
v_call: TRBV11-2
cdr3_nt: TGTGCCAGCAGCCGTATGAGATCCAACCACGAGCAGTACTTC
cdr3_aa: CASSRMRSNHEQYF

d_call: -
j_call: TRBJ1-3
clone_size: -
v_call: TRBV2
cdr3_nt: TGTGCCAGCAGTCACACCGACAGCTACTACTCTGGAAACACCATATATTTT
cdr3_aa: CASSHTDSYYSGNTIYF

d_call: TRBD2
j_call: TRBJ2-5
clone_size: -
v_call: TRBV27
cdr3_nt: TGTGCCAGCAGTTTGGGAGGGACGGGGGAGACCCAGTACTTC
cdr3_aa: CASSLGGTGETQYF

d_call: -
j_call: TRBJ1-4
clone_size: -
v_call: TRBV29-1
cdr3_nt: TGCAGCGTGCGACAGTCCTATGGGACTAATGAAAAACTGTTTTTT
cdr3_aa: CSVRQSYGTNEKLFF